Following are 16 T cell receptor beta chains from one sample sequenced in a study of long-term antiretroviral therapy in people with HIV. immunoSEQ v3.0 was run at survey level. The data were produced by immunoSEQ multiplex PCR, yet TCRdb's version contains in-frame clones alone and is incomplete. There are tens of thousands of clones in the sample; roughly 88% occur only once, and around 5.6% lies in the top ten. The material sequenced was unsorted PBMCs, taken around 4.5 years after starting antiretroviral therapy. All receptors derive from a man aged 25-45 years with HIV.

This chain joins TRBV18 and TRBJ2-7, with a weak D call TRBD2 (7 bases). CDR1 KGHSH and CDR2 LQKENI come from the germline V gene. The CDR3 length is 16 residues. The ends were cut back, 5 bases at V and 9 bases at J, with 26 bases in the middle. CDR3 sequence reads: CASSDIGAGARSGQYF. DNA of the CDR3: TGTGCCAGCTCAGATATCGGGGCGGGGGCCCGGTCGGGGCAGTACTTC.

The chain joins TRBV28 to TRBJ2-3; 9 positions match TRBD1. CDR3 size: 16 residues. V lost 5 bases, J lost 5 bases, and 11 bases stayed unmatched. Germline V gene lookup returns CDR1 MDHEN and CDR2 SYDVKM. DNA for the CDR3: TGTGCCAGCAGTCTTGAAACAGGGGGCGGATTAGATACGCAGTATTTT. Translating it yields CASSLETGGGLDTQYF.

The chain carries TRBV2 and TRBJ2-7; D perhaps matches TRBD1 (6 bases). The germline V gene encodes CDR1 SNHLY and CDR2 FYNNEI. Trimming pared 1 base from V and 3 bases from J, leaving 7 bases between. This CDR3 has 13 amino acids. The DNA of the CDR3 is TGTGCCAGCAGTGAAGGACAGGTCTACGAGCAGTACTTC. Protein: CASSEGQVYEQYF.

The chain joins TRBV7-2 to TRBJ2-2; D uncertain. V shed 7 bases and J shed 7 bases, with 22 bases lying between them. This CDR3 is 16 amino acids long. Germline loops: CDR1 SGHTA, CDR2 FQGNSA. CDR3 loop: CASIYPPQSLGGELFF. CDR3 coding DNA: TGTGCCAGCATCTATCCCCCACAGTCTCTTGGCGGGGAGCTGTTTTTT.

V is TRBV11-2 and J is TRBJ2-1; 11 nucleotides agree with TRBD2. The CDR3 is 14 residues long. In germline, CDR1 is SGHAT, CDR2 FQNNGV. The ends lost 6 bases at V and 10 bases at J; junction bases unmatched: 8. CDR3 protein: CASRTSGSLGEQFF. The CDR3 nucleotides read TGTGCCAGCAGAACTAGCGGGAGTTTAGGAGAGCAGTTCTTC.

The V gene is TRBV4-3, the J gene TRBJ2-1, with unresolved D. The CDR3 covers 17 residues. Germline lookup yields CDR1 LGHNA and CDR2 YSLEER. Trimming took off 1 base at V and 3 bases at J, with 16 bases between the two ends. The CDR3 DNA follows: TGCGCCAGCAGCCAAGGTACGGGCTTCAACTTCTACAATGAGCAGTTCTTC. It translates to CASSQGTGFNFYNEQFF.

The sample holds a few counts of this clone. This sequence joins TRBV28 and TRBJ1-1, with D unclear. Germline CDR1 reads MDHEN; CDR2 reads SYDVKM. The CDR3 loop spans 14 amino acids. The V gene lost 3 bases and the J gene lost 2 bases, with 10 bases spanning the gap. In DNA, the CDR3 is TGTGCCAGCAGTTTGTTCCTTGTAAACACTGAAGCTTTCTTT. It translates to CASSLFLVNTEAFF.

J is TRBJ2-7 and V is TRBV27; perhaps TRBD1 as D (6 bases). There are 15 residues in the CDR3. Germline V CDR1 and CDR2: MNHEY, SMNVEV (reference sequence). With 7 bases removed from V and 0 bases from J, the gap between germline ends came to 16 bases. The CDR3 protein is CASTLGAGSSYEQYF. DNA of the CDR3: TGTGCCAGCACCCTGGGGGCAGGTAGCTCCTACGAGCAGTACTTC.

V gene TRBV7-2 combines with J gene TRBJ2-7; a possible D gene is TRBD2 (5 bases). CDR1 SGHTA and CDR2 FQGNSA come from the germline V gene. V was trimmed by 1 base and J by 2 bases, leaving 9 bases between them. The CDR3 runs to 14 residues. The CDR3 DNA reads as TGTGCCAGCAGCTTAGGTGTCGGGACCTACGAGCAGTACTTC. Translation: CASSLGVGTYEQYF.

The rearrangement links TRBV7-2 to TRBJ1-6; TRBD1 might be the D (6 bases). The CDR3 is 17 residues long. From germline, CDR1 is SGHTA and CDR2 FQGNSA. Trimming stripped 5 bases from V and 10 bases from J, with 24 bases between. CDR3 nucleotides: TGTGCCAGCAGCCGTAGGGGGGGGCCAACCGGGGCGTCACCCCTCCACTTT. It is translated as CASSRRGGPTGASPLHF.

The rearrangement links TRBV4-2 to TRBJ2-1; weak D call: TRBD2 (6 bases). Germline V gene lookup returns CDR1 LGHNA and CDR2 YNFKEQ. The germline V and J ends were trimmed by 5 bases and 0 bases, with 14 bases remaining between them. The CDR3 has 16 residues. This CDR3 reads CASSTPGGSSYNEQFF. The CDR3 DNA reads TGTGCCAGCAGCACCCCCGGGGGTAGCTCCTACAATGAGCAGTTCTTC.

V and J are TRBV27 and TRBJ2-3; 7 nucleotides align to TRBD2. Germline assignment: CDR1 MNHEY and CDR2 SMNVEV (reference sequence). This CDR3 spans 14 amino acids. Trimming removed 7 bases from V and 3 bases from J; junction bases left unmatched: 7. This CDR3 reads CASMSTSMTDTQYF. DNA for the CDR3: TGTGCCAGCATGTCGACTAGCATGACAGATACGCAGTATTTT.

V gene TRBV20-1 combines with J gene TRBJ2-7; D ambiguous. V lost 2 bases and J 0 bases, leaving 2 bases between the germline ends. CDR3 length equals 11 residues. Germline CDR1 reads DFQATT; CDR2 reads SNEGSKA (reference sequence). The CDR3 DNA is TGCAGTGCTAGAAGCTCCTACGAGCAGTACTTC. The encoded protein is CSARSSYEQYF.

The gene calls are TRBV5-4 and TRBJ1-1; D possibly corresponds to TRBD1 (5 bases). Germline V lookup: CDR1 SGHNT, CDR2 YYREEE (reference sequence). The germline V and J ends were trimmed by 1 base and 1 base, with 5 bases remaining between them. CDR3 length: 13 residues. For the CDR3, the DNA is TGTGCCAGCAGCTTGACAGGGAACACTGAAGCTTTCTTT. Protein product: CASSLTGNTEAFF. Complete variable domain (other parts from reference TRBV5-4 and TRBJ1-1): ETGVTQSPTHLIKTRGQQVTLRCSSQSGHNTVSWYQQALGQGPQFIFQYYREEENGRGNFPPRFSGLQFPNYSSELNVNALELDDSALYLCASSLTGNTEAFFGQGTRLTVV.

The CDR3 sequence is CASSVDGTGINTIYF. CDR3 coding DNA: TGTGCCAGCAGCGTAGATGGGACAGGGATAAACACCATATATTTT. This chain joins TRBV9 and TRBJ1-3; 9 bases match TRBD1. V shed 0 bases and J 6 bases; nucleotides not matched to a gene: 4. This CDR3 is 15 amino acids long. Germline V CDR1 and CDR2: SGDLS, YYNGEE.

The V call is TRBV4-2, the J call TRBJ2-1; no clear D gene. V lost 0 bases and J 8 bases, leaving 5 bases between the germline ends. The CDR3 contains 12 residues. Germline V lookup: CDR1 LGHNA, CDR2 YNFKEQ. The CDR3 DNA reads TGTGCCAGCAGCCAAGATGTTGATGAGCAGTTCTTC. It is translated as CASSQDVDEQFF.